One sample yielded the 21 T cell receptor beta chains listed below, sequenced in a study of identical twins. MiXCR, applied by TCRdb to the 5' RACE reads, yields one record per CDR3 protein. The sample has nearly 650,000 distinct CDR3 sequences; roughly 6.6% are singletons. The same sample was also used in a study of yellow fever vaccine responses in identical twins.

Sequencing was performed on PBMCs. These receptors were taken from a woman younger than 30 in good health.

V is TRBV7-2 and J is TRBJ2-4; 10 bases agree with TRBD2. The V segment lost 6 bases and the J segment 2 bases; nucleotides outside the gene matches: 7. Germline V gene sequence: CDR1 SGHTA, CDR2 FQGNSA. The CDR3 sequence is 16 residues long. The CDR3 region is CASSSGLAVSKNIQYF. The DNA of the CDR3 is TGTGCCAGCAGTTCCGGACTAGCGGTTTCCAAAAACATTCAGTACTTC.

The chain uses TRBV5-1 and TRBJ1-6; 11 bases align to TRBD1. J lost 10 bases, V lost 0 bases, and 6 bases had no gene match. The CDR3 consists of 16 residues. Germline V CDR1 and CDR2: SGHRS, YFSETQ. The CDR3 DNA reads TGCGCCAGCAGCTTGGGGACAGGGGGCTCGAGGTCACCCCTCCACTTT. Translated, it gives CASSLGTGGSRSPLHF. Full variable domain (remainder filled in from reference TRBV5-1 and TRBJ1-6): KAGVTQTPRYLIKTRGQQVTLSCSPISGHRSVSWYQQTPGQGLQFLFEYFSETQRNKGNFPGRFSGRQFSNSRSEMNVSTLELGDSALYLCASSLGTGGSRSPLHFGNGTRLTVT.

This chain joins TRBV7-9 and TRBJ2-1; 11 bases are shared with TRBD2. The ends lost 7 bases at V and 7 bases at J; junction bases unmatched: 6. The germline gives CDR1 SEHNR, CDR2 FQNEAQ (reference sequence). This CDR3 comprises 14 residues. CDR3 nucleotide sequence: TGTGCCAGCAACCTAGCGGGGGGAACGAATGAGCAGTTCTTC. It is translated as CASNLAGGTNEQFF.

The sample holds many counts of this clonotype. The chain is built from TRBV9 and TRBJ2-1; 8 bases fit TRBD2. The J segment lost 6 bases and the V segment lost 4 bases, leaving 12 bases of the junction unmatched. Per germline, CDR1 SGDLS and CDR2 YYNGEE. This CDR3 spans 16 amino acids. The chain's CDR3 is CASSTRVAGIVNEQFF. CDR3 coding DNA: TGTGCCAGCAGCACCCGGGTAGCGGGAATCGTCAATGAGCAGTTCTTC.

This clonotype showed up just once. J is TRBJ1-2 and V is TRBV3-1, with no clear D. The ends were cut back, 6 bases at V and 5 bases at J, with 13 bases in the middle. Germline V gives CDR1 LGHDT, CDR2 YNNKEL (reference sequence). The CDR3 extends over 13 amino acids. The CDR3 bases are TGTGCCAGCAGTCGTTACGACGGATATGGCTACACCTTC. Amino acids: CASSRYDGYGYTF.

This clonotype was seen ten or more times. The chain carries TRBV12-3 or TRBV12-4 and TRBJ1-3, with a tentative D call TRBD1 (6 bases). There are 14 residues in the CDR3. V was trimmed by 6 bases and J by 5 bases, leaving 14 bases between them. CDR3: CASRPDRLRNTIYF. The CDR3 DNA reads TGTGCCAGCAGGCCCGACAGGTTAAGAAACACCATATATTTT.

The sample holds many counts of this clonotype. The chain has TRBV29-1 and TRBJ2-5; TRBD1 matches at 10 bases. The V and J ends lost 5 bases and 2 bases, in that order; junction bases with no gene match: 5. The CDR3 loop spans 14 amino acids. CDR1 and CDR2 (germline): SQVTM, ANQGSEA. CDR3 nucleotide sequence: TGCAGCGTTCAATGGACAGGGGGTCAAGAGACCCAGTACTTC. Translating gives CSVQWTGGQETQYF.

This chain joins TRBV5-1 and TRBJ2-3; TRBD2 matches 11 bases. J lost 5 bases, V lost 4 bases, and 15 bases had no gene match. CDR3 size: 18 residues. Per germline, CDR1 SGHRS and CDR2 YFSETQ. CDR3 protein: CASSPLAISGRVEDTQYF. CDR3 coding DNA: TGCGCCAGCAGCCCGCTCGCCATTAGCGGGAGGGTGGAAGATACGCAGTATTTT.

Ten or more counts support this clonotype. This rearrangement joins TRBV28 to TRBJ1-5, with 7 bases that match TRBD1. The ends lost 8 bases at V and 0 bases at J; junction bases unmatched: 10. Germline CDR1 reads MDHEN; CDR2 reads SYDVKM. CDR3 length equals 16 residues. The chain's CDR3 is CASGWTGPYSNQPQHF. CDR3 DNA sequence: TGTGCCAGCGGTTGGACAGGACCGTATAGCAATCAGCCCCAGCATTTT.

There are a few counts of this clonotype. This sequence joins TRBV20-1 and TRBJ2-3; 9 bases agree with TRBD1. V lost 0 bases, J lost 1 base, and 2 bases stayed unmatched. Germline assignment: CDR1 DFQATT and CDR2 SNEGSKA (reference sequence). The CDR3 has 15 residues. Here the CDR3 DNA reads TGCAGTGCTAGAGATGGGGACAGGGGCACAGATACGCAGTATTTT. Protein product: CSARDGDRGTDTQYF.

The chain carries TRBV4-1 and TRBJ2-1, with D perhaps assigned TRBD1 or TRBD2 (5 bases each). The CDR3 is made up of 13 amino acids. V was pared by 4 bases and J by 8 bases, with 12 bases between. CDR1 is MGHRA, CDR2 YSYEKL, per germline. Written as DNA, the CDR3 is TGCGCCAGCAGCCTCAGGGCGAGGGATGAGCAGTTCTTC. Its translation is CASSLRARDEQFF.

Only a few counts were recorded for this clonotype. The rearrangement links TRBV11-2 to TRBJ2-1; the match to TRBD2 covers 14 bases. This CDR3 comprises 18 residues. Germline lookup yields CDR1 SGHAT and CDR2 FQNNGV. J gave up 9 bases and V 2 bases, and 12 bases lay outside the gene matches. The DNA of the CDR3 is TGTGCCAGCAGCTTATCCCGACTAGCGGGGGGGCAGGGGAGTGAGCAGTTCTTC. Translation gives CASSLSRLAGGQGSEQFF.

This clonotype was seen only a few times. The chain has TRBV5-1 and TRBJ2-5; a weak D match, TRBD2 (5 bases). The CDR3 runs to 16 residues. Germline V CDR1 and CDR2: SGHRS, YFSETQ. The ends were cut back, 4 bases at V and 1 base at J, with 17 bases in the middle. CDR3 sequence: CASSHSPGTVQETQYF. CDR3 sequence (DNA): TGCGCCAGCAGCCATTCCCCGGGAACCGTCCAAGAGACCCAGTACTTC.

This clonotype was found a few times. CDR3 residues: CATSRASRDEQFF. Here the CDR3 DNA reads TGTGCCACCAGCAGAGCCTCCCGGGATGAGCAGTTCTTC. The V and J genes are TRBV15 and TRBJ2-1, with D hard to call. CDR3 length: 13 residues. The V and J ends lost 1 base and 8 bases respectively, with 9 bases between them. In germline, CDR1 is LNHNV, CDR2 YYDKDF (reference sequence).

The chain is built from TRBV27 and TRBJ1-1, with D tentatively TRBD1 (6 bases). V gave up 5 bases and J gave up 3 bases, with 13 bases separating them. This CDR3 is 14 amino acids long. Per germline, CDR1 MNHEY and CDR2 SMNVEV (reference sequence). CDR3: CASSVLQGHTEAFF. In DNA, the CDR3 is TGTGCCAGCAGTGTGCTTCAGGGGCACACTGAAGCTTTCTTT.

The rearrangement links TRBV12-3 or TRBV12-4 to TRBJ2-7, with D uncertain. The V gene lost 4 bases and the J gene lost 2 bases, with 12 bases spanning the gap. CDR3 size: 14 residues. CDR3 in DNA: TGTGCCAGCAGTTCCCAGATTGGGACCTACGAGCAGTACTTC. It specifies CASSSQIGTYEQYF.

Notes on this clonotype: A read error may explain this, as a much larger clone is one base away. It is likely a read error, because the conserved phenylalanine at the end of the CDR3 is missing. The chain links TRBV5-6 to TRBJ2-3; 8 bases map to TRBD2. With V trimmed by 5 bases and J by 5 bases, 10 bases remained unmatched. The CDR3 is 15 amino acids. The germline gives CDR1 SGHDT, CDR2 YYEEEE. Here the CDR3 reads CASSSPGRGIDTQYL. In nucleotides, the CDR3 is TGTGCCAGCAGTTCCCCCGGGAGGGGGATAGATACGCAGTATCTT.

This clonotype was counted ten times or more. V and J are TRBV5-4 and TRBJ2-7, with 7 bases fitting TRBD1. After removal of 2 bases from V and 0 bases from J, the junction contained 5 bases not matched to a gene. In germline, CDR1 is SGHNT, CDR2 YYREEE (reference sequence). This CDR3 is 15 amino acids long. The CDR3 DNA sequence: TGTGCCAGCAGCTTCTCCCGGGACAGCTCCTACGAGCAGTACTTC. Amino acids: CASSFSRDSSYEQYF.

This clonotype was found many times. The V and J genes are TRBV27 and TRBJ2-1; 13 nucleotides agree with TRBD2. With V trimmed by 6 bases and J by 9 bases, 8 bases remained unmatched. This CDR3 comprises 15 residues. Germline V gene data show CDR1 as MNHEY and CDR2 as SMNVEV (reference sequence). The CDR3 DNA follows: TGTGCCAGCAGCCCTAGACTAGCGGGAGGCCTTGAGCAGTTCTTC. This gives the protein CASSPRLAGGLEQFF.

In regard to this clonotype: This sequence may be a read error, since a much larger clone differs from it by one base. As the CDR3 is not closed by the conserved phenylalanine or tryptophan, this likely results from a read error. The rearrangement joins TRBV12-3 or TRBV12-4 to TRBJ1-3; D not certain. CDR3 size: 13 residues. Trimming took 6 bases from V and 2 from J, leaving 8 bases between them. CDR3 sequence reads: CASRPGPGNTIYS. CDR3 nucleotide sequence: TGTGCCAGCAGACCAGGACCTGGAAACACCATATATTCT.

This clonotype was recorded many times. The rearrangement uses TRBV5-1 and TRBJ2-1; no clear D gene. The CDR3 contains 13 residues. V gave up 0 bases and J gave up 7 bases, with 8 bases separating them. Germline-derived CDR1 and CDR2 are SGHRS and YFSETQ. The CDR3: CASSLENENEQFF. The CDR3 DNA is TGCGCCAGCAGCTTGGAAAACGAGAATGAGCAGTTCTTC.